The 8 T cell receptor beta chains in this list originate from one sample, sequenced in a study of shared clonotypes between healthy human individuals. Repertoires were generated with immunoSEQ multiplex PCR, while TCRdb's copy carries only in-frame clones and drops some. In the table there are about 1 million clones, around 76% of which are singletons. The sequenced sample consisted of memory CD4+ T cells sorted from blood. Regarding subset: CD45RA-negative fraction. Receptor source: a man aged 18-30 years in good health.

The chain links TRBV10-3 to TRBJ2-2; D is unresolved. The CDR3 spans 12 residues. V lost 5 bases and J lost 3, with 4 bases in between. Germline V CDR1 and CDR2: ENHRY, SYGVKD. This CDR3 reads CAISPYTGELFF. CDR3 bases: TGTGCCATCAGTCCTTACACCGGGGAGCTGTTTTTT.

As regards this clone: The same CDR3 is also encoded by other DNA sequences in this sample. The rearrangement links TRBV19 to TRBJ1-5, with 8 bases lining up with TRBD1. After removal of 3 bases from V and 6 bases from J, the junction contained 1 base not matched to a gene. Germline loops: CDR1 LNHDA, CDR2 SQIVND (reference sequence). The CDR3 has 13 amino acids. The CDR3 coding sequence is TGTGCCAGTAGTATCGACAGGGGTCAGCCCCAGCATTTT. The encoded protein is CASSIDRGQPQHF.

Of note for this clone: Being one base from a much bigger clone, this may be a read error. The chain has TRBV14 and TRBJ1-2; 9 bases line up with TRBD1. In germline, CDR1 is SGHDN, CDR2 FVKESK. The CDR3 is made up of 13 amino acids. Germline trimming cut 4 bases from V and 4 bases from J; bases unmatched to any gene: 1. Here the CDR3 reads CASSRDRVYGYTF. The CDR3 nucleotides are TGTGCCAGCAGCCGGGACAGGGTCTATGGCTACACCTTC.

Turning to this clone: In this CDR3 the conserved last residue, phenylalanine or tryptophan, is missing, so a read error is likely. The limits of the CDR3 on the DNA are not certain, so only TCRdb's listed CDR3 is given. This sequence joins TRBV21-1 and TRBJ2-7. TRBV21-1 is assigned pseudogene status. The CDR3 spans 10 amino acids, including both terminal residues. The CDR3 reads CASSKVNWEA.

The gene calls are TRBV29-1 and TRBJ1-2; D is possibly TRBD1 (6 bases). Germline loops: CDR1 SQVTM, CDR2 ANQGSEA. Trimming removed 6 bases at V and 4 bases at J, with 9 bases between. This CDR3 contains 11 residues. The CDR3 nucleotides read TGCAGCGTCCTGACAGGCTATGGCTACACCTTC. Protein: CSVLTGYGYTF.

This clone showed up just a few times. V usage is TRBV4-1 and J usage is TRBJ2-7; 15 positions agree with TRBD2. The junction had 3 bases not matched to a gene; V was cut back by 4 bases and J by 2 bases. Per germline, CDR1 MGHRA and CDR2 YSYEKL. This CDR3 contains 16 residues. CDR3 sequence reads: CASSRGLAGGTYEQYF. CDR3 nucleotide sequence: TGCGCCAGCAGCCGGGGACTAGCGGGAGGCACCTACGAGCAGTACTTC.

The CDR3 coding sequence is TGTGCCAGCAGAGGGGTAGGGGCGAATGAGCAGTTCTTC. It is translated as CASRGVGANEQFF. The chain is built from TRBV27 and TRBJ2-1, with a tentative D call TRBD1 (5 bases). The CDR3 extends over 13 amino acids. Germline CDR1 reads MNHEY; CDR2 reads SMNVEV (reference sequence). The V end lost 6 bases, the J end lost 7 bases, and 13 bases lay between the germline ends.

This chain uses TRBV7-2 with TRBJ2-7; TRBD2 might be the D (6 bases). The germline V and J ends were trimmed by 8 bases and 1 base, with 12 bases remaining between them. The germline V gene encodes CDR1 SGHTA and CDR2 FQGNSA. This CDR3 is built from 13 residues. The CDR3 nucleotides read TGTGCCAGCGGTTATAGCGGATCCTACGAGCAGTACTTC. Translated, it gives CASGYSGSYEQYF.